This is a list of T cell receptor beta chains from one sample in a study of blood T cell repertoires in COVID-19. Generated by immunoSEQ multiplex PCR, the TCRdb table keeps only in-frame clones and is missing some. The sample lists 55,000 to 70,000 clones, 60% to 85% seen once, with about 25% in the top ten. Material for sequencing was peripheral blood. These TCRs come from a human donor in a cohort sampled during active COVID-19. The CDR3 runs from the conserved cysteine through the conserved F or W. The D gene is left open where the match is weak. A clone size is listed for some rows: how often the clone was seen (once, few, many), or a class if it is expanded.

d_gene,v_gene,j_gene,abundance,CDR3nt,CDR3aa
TRBD2,TRBV18,TRBJ2-3,.,TGTGCCAGCTCATCCACCACGGACGCCTCTAGCGGGAGTGTATTAGATACGCAGTATTTT,CASSSTTDASSGSVLDTQYF
TRBD2,TRBV29-1,TRBJ2-7,once,TGCAGCGTTGAAGGCGGGGGACGGGGCGAGCAGTACTTC,CSVEGGGRGEQYF
.,TRBV19,TRBJ1-6,.,TGTGCCAGTAGTATTTCAACGGGGAGCTCCTATAATTCACCCCTCCACTTT,CASSISTGSSYNSPLHF
TRBD2,TRBV9,TRBJ2-7,.,TGTGCCAGCAGCGCCCTCCCTAGCGGGAGGGCCTACGAGCAGTACTTC,CASSALPSGRAYEQYF
TRBD1,TRBV6-2/TRBV6-3,TRBJ2-5,.,TGTGCCAGCAGTCCCGGGACAGGGGTTTTGGGGACCCAGTACTTC,CASSPGTGVLGTQYF
TRBD1,TRBV6-5,TRBJ2-5,.,TGTGCCGCTCTTACCGGGACAGGGGACGAGACCCAGTACTTC,CAALTGTGDETQYF
TRBD1,TRBV19,TRBJ2-6,.,TGTGCCAGTAGTCAGGCAGGGGGCGCTTCTGGGGCCAACGTCCTGACTTTC,CASSQAGGASGANVLTF
.,TRBV20-1,TRBJ1-2,.,TGCAGTGCTGGGGGCGTCTCTGGCTACACCTTC,CSAGGVSGYTF
.,TRBV30,TRBJ1-4,few,TGTGCCTGCGCCCAGGGGTCGGCCGATGAAAAACTGTTTTTT,CACAQGSADEKLFF
.,TRBV7-9,TRBJ2-7,.,TGTGCCAGCAGCTTTGCGCGGAACGAGCAGTACTTC,CASSFARNEQYF
TRBD1,TRBV5-6,TRBJ2-7,.,TGTGCCAGTAGGGGGACAGTTAATTACGAGCAGTACTTC,CASRGTVNYEQYF
TRBD2,TRBV7-2,TRBJ2-1,once,TGTGCCAGCAGAACACTAGCGGGGCCTAATGAGCAGTTCTTC,CASRTLAGPNEQFF
TRBD1,TRBV28,TRBJ2-5,once,TGTGCCAGCAGTTTAGGGCAGGGGGCAGGGGAGACCCAGTACTTC,CASSLGQGAGETQYF
.,TRBV2,TRBJ1-4,.,TGTGCCAGCAAGGGACTGATTAATGAAAAACTGTTTTTT,CASKGLINEKLFF
.,TRBV2,TRBJ1-5,once,TGTGCCAGCAGGCAGGGGAGGGATCAGCCCCAGCATTTT,CASRQGRDQPQHF
TRBD2,TRBV7-2,TRBJ2-3,.,TGTGCCAGCAGCTCCGCCGGGGCGGGAGTCGCAGATACGCAGTATTTT,CASSSAGAGVADTQYF
.,TRBV5-1,TRBJ1-2,.,TGCGCCAGCAGCTTGGCCCCTGCGACACCCTATGGCTACACCTTC,CASSLAPATPYGYTF